These 18 T cell receptor beta chains were all obtained from the same sample, sequenced in a study of blood T cell repertoires in COVID-19. Sequencing was performed with immunoSEQ multiplex PCR; in TCRdb, only in-frame clones are kept and a portion is missing. The data show about 230,000 clones, with around nine tenths seen just once and roughly 2.5% held by the top ten. Sequenced material: peripheral blood. All receptors come from a woman aged 55-69 years with acute or convalescent COVID-19.

The V call is TRBV11-2, the J call TRBJ1-1; maybe TRBD1 (6 bases). The V and J ends lost 3 bases and 1 base respectively, with 9 bases between them. Germline CDR1 is SGHAT and CDR2 is FQNNGV. The CDR3 is 14 amino acids. CDR3 nucleotides: TGTGCCAGCAGCTTCCCGGGACAGAACACTGAAGCTTTCTTT. Its translation: CASSFPGQNTEAFF.

This clone was counted once. The V and J genes are TRBV6-5 and TRBJ1-1, with TRBD1 matching 8 bases. Germline values: CDR1 MNHEY, CDR2 SVGAGI. V lost 5 bases to trimming and J lost 1 base; unmatched junction nucleotides: 3. The length of the CDR3 is 14 residues. CDR3 DNA sequence: TGTGCCAGCAGTCGGACAGGGAGGAACACTGAAGCTTTCTTT. Translating gives CASSRTGRNTEAFF.

The chain is built from TRBV20-1 and TRBJ2-1; D may be TRBD1 (5 bases). The CDR3 sequence is 11 residues long. Trimming took 5 bases from V and 9 from J, leaving 11 bases between them. CDR1 is DFQATT, CDR2 SNEGSKA, per germline (reference sequence). This CDR3 reads CSAYRWGEQFF. In DNA form, the CDR3 reads TGCAGTGCTTACAGGTGGGGTGAGCAGTTCTTC.

V and J are TRBV14 and TRBJ1-1, with 7 bases matching TRBD1. Per germline, CDR1 SGHDN and CDR2 FVKESK. The CDR3 contains 14 residues. Germline trimming cut 3 bases from V and 3 bases from J; bases unmatched to any gene: 4. The CDR3 spells CASSHIQGHTEAFF. CDR3 coding DNA: TGTGCCAGCAGCCATATACAGGGGCACACTGAAGCTTTCTTT.

V and J are TRBV3-1 (or the pseudogene TRBV3-2) and TRBJ1-1; D unresolved. V shed 2 bases and J shed 0 bases, with 4 bases lying between them. Germline loops: CDR1 LGHDT, CDR2 YNNKEL (reference sequence). The CDR3 is made up of 13 amino acids. CDR3: CASSQLMNTEAFF. Here the CDR3 DNA reads TGTGCCAGCAGCCAACTAATGAACACTGAAGCTTTCTTT.

The V call is TRBV5-1, the J call TRBJ2-2; the D gene is possibly TRBD2 (7 bases). The CDR3 is 16 amino acids. Trimming took 1 base from V and 2 from J, leaving 12 bases between them. CDR1 and CDR2 (germline): SGHRS, YFSETQ. The DNA of the CDR3 is TGCGCCAGCAGCTTGTTAGGGGGGGTAAACACCGGGGAGCTGTTTTTT. Protein product: CASSLLGGVNTGELFF. Full variable domain (outside the CDR3, taken from reference TRBV5-1 and TRBJ2-2): KAGVTQTPRYLIKTRGQQVTLSCSPISGHRSVSWYQQTPGQGLQFLFEYFSETQRNKGNFPGRFSGRQFSNSRSEMNVSTLELGDSALYLCASSLLGGVNTGELFFGEGSRLTVL.

CDR3 nucleotide sequence: TGTGCCAGCAGTAGGACTAGCGGGAGGTTCTACGAGCAGTACTTC. This codes for CASSRTSGRFYEQYF. The rearrangement links TRBV28 to TRBJ2-7; 14 nucleotides match TRBD2. Germline trimming cut 5 bases from V and 3 bases from J; bases unmatched to any gene: 3. Germline V gives CDR1 MDHEN, CDR2 SYDVKM. The CDR3 has 15 residues.

This clone has more than one count but fewer than ten. The J gene is TRBJ1-3, the V gene TRBV28; TRBD1 agrees at 8 bases. CDR3 size: 16 residues. V shed 4 bases, J shed 2 bases, and the junction held 7 bases outside the gene matches. CDR1 is MDHEN and CDR2 is SYDVKM in the germline V gene. The chain's CDR3 is CASSSGGTGPGNTIYF. The CDR3 coding sequence is TGTGCCAGCAGTTCCGGAGGGACAGGACCTGGAAACACCATATATTTT.

The chain combines TRBV14 with TRBJ2-2; 9 bases are a match to TRBD2. This CDR3 is built from 19 residues. The germline V gene encodes CDR1 SGHDN and CDR2 FVKESK. J was trimmed by 3 bases and V by 0 bases; bases with no gene match: 11. CDR3 nucleotide sequence: TGTGCCAGCAGCCAAGATCTAACAGTACTAGCGGGTTACACCGGGGAGCTGTTTTTT. It encodes CASSQDLTVLAGYTGELFF.

The V gene is TRBV3-1 (or the pseudogene TRBV3-2), the J gene TRBJ1-2; tentatively, D is TRBD1 (6 bases). The V end lost 4 bases, the J end lost 2 bases, and 11 bases lay between the germline ends. Per germline, CDR1 LGHDT and CDR2 YNNKEL (reference sequence). The CDR3 covers 14 residues. In nucleotides, the CDR3 is TGTGCCAGCAGCCCGACAGGAGGAAACTATGGCTACACCTTC. Translated: CASSPTGGNYGYTF.

In this sample, this clone turned up once. The chain joins TRBV11-1 to TRBJ2-1; D not resolved. V was clipped by 5 bases and J by 7 bases, with 9 bases between them. Germline-derived CDR1 and CDR2 are SGHAT and FQDESV (reference sequence). This CDR3 region has 12 residues. The CDR3 DNA follows: TGTGCCAGCAGCGGTCGCAGGAATGAGCAGTTCTTC. Residues: CASSGRRNEQFF. Filled out from reference TRBV11-1 and TRBJ2-1, the complete variable domain reads EAEVAQSPRYKITEKSQAVAFWCDPISGHATLYWYRQILGQGPELLVQFQDESVVDDSQLPKDRFSAERLKGVDSTLKIQPAELGDSAMYLCASSGRRNEQFFGPGTRLTVL.

This clone was found once. The genes are TRBV6-6 and TRBJ1-1, with D perhaps TRBD1 (5 bases). This CDR3 region has 15 residues. The germline CDR1 and CDR2 sequences are MNHNY and SVGAGI (reference sequence). V was trimmed by 5 bases and J by 1 base, leaving 14 bases between them. CDR3: CASSRSAGKNTEAFF. The DNA of the CDR3 is TGTGCCAGCAGTAGATCTGCAGGGAAGAACACTGAAGCTTTCTTT.

V usage is TRBV4-2 and J usage is TRBJ2-3; 8 bases align to TRBD2. The CDR3 covers 17 residues. Trimming took 1 base from V and 9 from J; bases not matched to a gene: 15. Germline CDR1 LGHNA, CDR2 YNFKEQ. As DNA, the CDR3 is TGTGCCAGCAGCCAAGTGGGTAGCGGGGACCACAGACAGACGCAGTATTTT. It codes for CASSQVGSGDHRQTQYF.

The V gene is TRBV12-2, the J gene TRBJ1-2; the table calls TRBD1, which could not be checked here. TRBV12-2 represents a pseudogene. This CDR3 spans 13 amino acids. This CDR3 reads CVKAEGGNYGYTF. The CDR3, as DNA: TGTGTCAAAGCCGAAGGGGGTAACTATGGCTACACCTTC.

This clone was seen only once. This chain uses TRBV19 with TRBJ1-5; D uncertain. This CDR3 contains 12 residues. Germline V lookup: CDR1 LNHDA, CDR2 SQIVND (reference sequence). Trimming stripped 10 bases from V and 4 bases from J, with 11 bases between. CDR3 nucleotide sequence: TGTGCCACCTCCCGGGAAAATCAGCCCCAGCATTTT. Its protein product is CATSRENQPQHF.

The DNA for the CDR3 is TGTGCCAGCTCACGGTCGACAGGGGGCAATCAGCCCCAGCATTTT. Residues: CASSRSTGGNQPQHF. The chain uses TRBV18 and TRBJ1-5, with 8 positions matching TRBD1. Unmatched junction bases numbered 4, after V lost 4 bases and J lost 2 bases. The CDR3 covers 15 residues. Germline V gives CDR1 KGHSH, CDR2 LQKENI.

This clone was recorded a few times. V and J are TRBV18 and TRBJ1-6; D is unclear. In germline, CDR1 is KGHSH, CDR2 LQKENI. There are 17 residues in the CDR3. Between the trimmed V and J ends, which lost 3 bases and 0 bases, there was a span of 12 bases. CDR3 sequence reads: CASSPTRPSSYNSPLHF. The CDR3 coding sequence is TGTGCCAGCTCACCGACCCGTCCTAGCTCCTATAATTCACCCCTCCACTTT. The full variable domain, completed using reference TRBV18 and TRBJ1-6, is NAGVMQNPRHLVRRRGQEARLRCSPMKGHSHVYWYRQLPEEGLKFMVYLQKENIIDESGMPKERFSAEFPKEGPSILRIQQVVRGDSAAYFCASSPTRPSSYNSPLHFGNGTRLTVT.

The chain uses TRBV9 and TRBJ2-1; 9 bases fit TRBD2. The V and J ends lost 4 bases and 0 bases, in that order; junction bases with no gene match: 8. The CDR3 is 17 residues long. Germline assignment: CDR1 SGDLS and CDR2 YYNGEE. Here the CDR3 DNA reads TGTGCCAGCAGCCCCCGGACTAGCGTGAGCTCCTACAATGAGCAGTTCTTC. As protein: CASSPRTSVSSYNEQFF.